The rows below give T cell receptor beta chains drawn from one sample of a study of beta chain features in type 1 diabetes. TCRdb's copy holds only in-frame clones and misses some; the assay was immunoSEQ multiplex PCR. The repertoire holds some 410,000 clones, roughly 13% seen once, with roughly 0.036% in the top ten. Sample: naive CD4+ T cells from blood. Every receptor here comes from a man aged 25 to 40 in good health. Each CDR3 is given with its conserved first and last residue. The order of the fields is J gene, V gene, D gene, clone size, CDR3 protein, CDR3 DNA. A D gene is named only where the DNA matches it firmly. Not every row has a clone size; where given, it reads once, few, many or a size class.

>TRBJ1-2|TRBV4-1|-|few
CASSQEVSAGNGYTF
TGCGCCAGCAGCCAAGAGGTTTCGGCCGGGAATGGCTACACCTTC
>TRBJ1-3|TRBV7-9|-|few
CASSPTGPSGNTIYF
TGTGCCAGCAGCCCCACAGGGCCCTCTGGAAACACCATATATTTT
>TRBJ2-5|TRBV29-1|-|-
CSVSAVTQYF
TGCAGCGTTTCAGCTGTGACCCAGTACTTC
>TRBJ1-2|TRBV5-1|TRBD1|-
CASSREDRDSDGYTF
TGCGCCAGCAGCAGAGAGGACAGGGACAGCGATGGCTACACCTTC
>TRBJ2-5|TRBV7-9|TRBD2|few
CASSPWTRVGTQYF
TGTGCCAGCAGCCCCTGGACTAGAGTCGGGACCCAGTACTTC
>TRBJ2-3|TRBV7-9|-|-
CASSLGRGRDTQYF
TGTGCCAGCAGCCTCGGAAGGGGAAGGGATACGCAGTATTTT
>TRBJ2-3|TRBV30|-|few
CAWSTGGEDTQYF
TGTGCCTGGAGTACCGGGGGCGAAGATACGCAGTATTTT
>TRBJ2-1|TRBV19|-|few
CASSRTTFEQFF
TGTGCCAGTAGTAGGACTACGTTTGAGCAGTTCTTC
>TRBJ2-1|TRBV14|-|-
CASSQGLVGRGSSYNEQFF
TGTGCCAGCAGCCAAGGTTTAGTAGGGCGGGGAAGCTCCTACAATGAGCAGTTCTTC
>TRBJ2-1|TRBV5-1|-|few
CASSFQVDYNEQFF
TGCGCCAGCAGCTTCCAAGTCGACTACAATGAGCAGTTCTTC
>TRBJ2-3|TRBV27|TRBD2|few
CASSFSGYTSTDTQYF
TGTGCCAGCAGTTTTAGCGGGTATACTAGCACAGATACGCAGTATTTT
>TRBJ1-4|TRBV29-1|TRBD1|-
CSVKTGEREKLFF
TGCAGCGTTAAGACAGGGGAGAGAGAAAAACTGTTTTTT
>TRBJ1-1|TRBV14|-|-
CASSQVWGTEAFF
TGTGCCAGCAGCCAAGTTTGGGGTACTGAAGCTTTCTTT
>TRBJ2-3|TRBV11-3|TRBD2|-
CASSSRLAAPSTDTQYF
TGTGCCAGCAGTTCCCGACTAGCGGCTCCTAGCACAGATACGCAGTATTTT
>TRBJ2-1|TRBV30|-|few
CAWSVLVPEQFF
TGTGCCTGGAGTGTGTTGGTACCAGAGCAGTTCTTC
>TRBJ2-5|TRBV10-2|TRBD2|-
CASSVGLAALGETQYF
TGCGCCAGCAGTGTAGGACTAGCGGCGTTGGGAGAGACCCAGTACTTC
>TRBJ2-5|TRBV30|-|many
CAWSPRGETQYF
TGTGCCTGGAGCCCCCGCGGGGAGACCCAGTACTTC
>TRBJ2-1|TRBV7-2|-|few
CASSLRVIYNEQFF
TGTGCCAGCAGCTTGCGGGTAATCTACAATGAGCAGTTCTTC
>TRBJ2-2|TRBV7-2|-|-
CASSLGNTGELFF
TGTGCCAGCAGCTTAGGGAACACCGGGGAGCTGTTTTTT
>TRBJ2-1|TRBV11-2|-|few
CASSQRGTYGNEQFF
TGTGCCAGCAGCCAAAGGGGGACTTACGGCAATGAGCAGTTCTTC
>TRBJ2-1|TRBV4-3|TRBD2|-
CASSQPELAGGGEQFF
TGCGCCAGCAGCCAACCGGAACTAGCGGGGGGCGGTGAGCAGTTCTTC
>TRBJ2-6|TRBV25-1|-|few
CASSVFAGSGANVLTF
TGTGCCAGCAGTGTTTTTGCAGGTTCTGGGGCCAACGTCCTGACTTTC
>TRBJ2-3|TRBV29-1|TRBD2|few
CSVGASGGVRTDTQYF
TGCAGCGTTGGGGCTAGCGGGGGTGTTCGCACAGATACGCAGTATTTT
>TRBJ2-5|TRBV7-2|TRBD2|few
CASSLGKTSGGGSETQYF
TGTGCCAGCAGCTTAGGAAAGACTAGCGGGGGTGGTAGTGAGACCCAGTACTTC
>TRBJ2-1|TRBV5-1|-|few
CASSLSRVVEQFF
TGCGCCAGCAGCTTAAGCAGGGTTGTTGAGCAGTTCTTC
>TRBJ1-2|TRBV6-8|TRBD1|-
CEADRDGYTF
TGTGAAGCGGACAGGGACGGCTACACCTTC
>TRBJ1-5|TRBV7-2|-|-
CASSPGSVSNQPQHF
TGTGCCAGCAGTCCAGGTAGTGTTAGCAATCAGCCCCAGCATTTT
>TRBJ2-3|TRBV29-1|-|few
CSSRTLPTSPDTQYF
TGCAGTTCGAGGACTCTCCCCACCTCCCCAGATACGCAGTATTTT
>TRBJ2-1|TRBV7-9|TRBD1|few
CASREQGADEQFF
TGTGCCAGCAGGGAACAGGGGGCTGATGAGCAGTTCTTC
>TRBJ2-4|TRBV30|-|-
CAWSVSTKNIQYF
TGTGCCTGGAGTGTATCCACCAAAAACATTCAGTACTTC
>TRBJ1-5|TRBV2|-|-
CASTLGDTGNQPQHF
TGTGCCAGCACCTTGGGGGATACGGGCAATCAGCCCCAGCATTTT
>TRBJ2-3|TRBV4-1|-|-
CASSQEYRAKTDTQYF
TGCGCCAGCAGCCAAGAATACAGGGCTAAAACAGATACGCAGTATTTT
>TRBJ2-7|TRBV6-6|-|few
CASRGPGKTYEQYF
TGTGCCAGCAGAGGACCGGGAAAAACCTACGAGCAGTACTTC
>TRBJ1-1|TRBV7-2|-|-
CASSFDISEAFF
TGTGCCAGCAGCTTCGATATTAGCGAAGCTTTCTTT
>TRBJ2-3|TRBV6-5|-|-
CASRPPGTDTQYF
TGTGCCAGCAGGCCTCCAGGCACAGATACGCAGTATTTT
>TRBJ2-2|TRBV7-8|TRBD1|few
CASKEDRASGELFF
TGTGCCAGCAAAGAGGACAGGGCGTCCGGGGAGCTGTTTTTT
>TRBJ1-4|TRBV19|-|-
CASSIGGSLNEKLFF
TGTGCCAGTAGTATCGGTGGCAGCCTGAATGAAAAACTGTTTTTT
>TRBJ1-2|TRBV20-1|-|-
CSARQGYGYTF
TGCAGTGCTAGACAGGGGTATGGCTACACCTTC
>TRBJ2-7|TRBV19|-|few
CASSRDDGSSYEQYF
TGTGCCAGTAGTAGGGATGACGGGAGCTCCTACGAGCAGTACTTC
>TRBJ1-5|TRBV14|TRBD1|few
CASSHRQGPQHF
TGTGCCAGCAGCCACCGACAGGGTCCACAGCATTTT
>TRBJ1-1|TRBV5-4|TRBD1|few
CASSDRDYTEAFF
TGTGCCAGCAGCGACAGGGACTACACTGAAGCTTTCTTT
>TRBJ2-7|TRBV15|TRBD1|-
CATSRAPGQGTYEQYF
TGTGCCACCAGCAGAGCACCGGGACAGGGAACCTACGAGCAGTACTTC
>TRBJ2-1|TRBV9|TRBD2|few
CASSAIAGTYNEQFF
TGTGCCAGCAGCGCGATAGCGGGGACCTACAATGAGCAGTTCTTC
>TRBJ2-1|TRBV11-2|-|few
CASSLVGTLDEQFF
TGTGCCAGCAGCTTAGTGGGGACTTTGGATGAGCAGTTCTTC
>TRBJ2-3|TRBV6-6|-|-
CASSYDPSTDTQYF
TGTGCCAGCAGTTACGATCCTAGCACAGATACGCAGTATTTT
>TRBJ2-3|TRBV5-1|-|-
CASSLVNQGISTDTQYF
TGCGCCAGCAGCTTGGTGAATCAGGGGATTAGCACAGATACGCAGTATTTT
>TRBJ1-2|TRBV19|-|-
CASSQDRNYGYTF
TGTGCCAGTAGCCAGGACAGAAACTATGGCTACACCTTC
>TRBJ1-1|TRBV13|TRBD1|-
CASSLRTGRKAFF
TGTGCCAGCAGCCTGCGGACAGGGCGGAAAGCTTTCTTT
>TRBJ1-1|TRBV6-6|-|-
CASSFEGMNTEAFF
TGTGCCAGCAGTTTTGAGGGGATGAACACTGAAGCTTTCTTT
>TRBJ2-1|TRBV5-1|-|-
CASSLVEYNEQFF
TGCGCCAGCAGCTTGGTGGAGTACAATGAGCAGTTCTTC
>TRBJ1-1|TRBV11-2|-|-
CASSPRTGRVEMNTEAFF
TGTGCCAGCAGCCCCCGGACCGGTCGTGTGGAGATGAACACTGAAGCTTTCTTT
>TRBJ2-3|TRBV5-1|-|few
CASREMSTDTQYF
TGCGCCAGCAGAGAGATGAGCACAGATACGCAGTATTTT
>TRBJ1-1|TRBV9|TRBD1|few
CASSVDPQGASSITEAFF
TGTGCCAGCAGCGTAGATCCCCAGGGGGCAAGTTCGATCACTGAAGCTTTCTTT